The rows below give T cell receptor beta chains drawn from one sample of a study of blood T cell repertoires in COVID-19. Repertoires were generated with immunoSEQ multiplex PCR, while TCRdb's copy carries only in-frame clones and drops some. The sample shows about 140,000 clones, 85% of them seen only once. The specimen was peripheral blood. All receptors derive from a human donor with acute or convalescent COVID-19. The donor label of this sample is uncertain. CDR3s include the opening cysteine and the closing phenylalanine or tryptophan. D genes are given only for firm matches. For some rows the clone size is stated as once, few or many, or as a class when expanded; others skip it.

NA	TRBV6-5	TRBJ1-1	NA	TGTGCCAGCAGTTACTCGGCAGGGATAACTGAAGCTTTCTTT	CASSYSAGITEAFF
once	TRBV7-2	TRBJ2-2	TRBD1	TGTGCCAGCAGCTTAGTTGGGACAGGGGTCTCCGGGGAGCTGTTTTTT	CASSLVGTGVSGELFF
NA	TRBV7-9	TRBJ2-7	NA	TGTGCCAGCAGGGGCGGGGACGAGCAGTACTTC	CASRGGDEQYF
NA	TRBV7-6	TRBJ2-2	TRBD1	TGTGCCAGCAGCCCGGCCGGGACAGGGGGCTTCGGGGAGCTGTTTTTT	CASSPAGTGGFGELFF
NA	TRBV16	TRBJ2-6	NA	TGTGCCAGCAGCCGATTAGTCGATCCTGGGGCCAACGTCCTGACTTTC	CASSRLVDPGANVLTF
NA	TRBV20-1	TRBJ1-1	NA	TGCAGTGCTAGTAGAACTGGGGGCAACGCTGAAGCTTTCTTT	CSASRTGGNAEAFF
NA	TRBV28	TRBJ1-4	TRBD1	TGTGCCAGCAGGGCCGGGACAGTAAATGAAAAACTGTTTTTT	CASRAGTVNEKLFF
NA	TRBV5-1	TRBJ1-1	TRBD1	TGCGCCAGCAGCTCGACAGGGATGAACACTGAAGCTTTCTTT	CASSSTGMNTEAFF
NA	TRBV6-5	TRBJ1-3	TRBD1	TGTGCCAGCCTAGGGACAGGGTCCAACACCATATATTTT	CASLGTGSNTIYF
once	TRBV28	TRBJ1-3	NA	TGTGCCAGCTTGACTTCTGGAAACACCATATATTTT	CASLTSGNTIYF
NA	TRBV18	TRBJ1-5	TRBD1	TGTGCCAGCTCACGAGGGACAGGGACGGATCAGCCCCAGCATTTT	CASSRGTGTDQPQHF
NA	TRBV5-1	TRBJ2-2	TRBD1	TGCGCCAGCAGGGAGGGACAGGGGGAAAACACCGGGGAGCTGTTTTTT	CASREGQGENTGELFF
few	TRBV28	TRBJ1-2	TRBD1	TGTGCCAGCATTCAACCTCGGGACAGGGCTCCTGGCTACACCTTC	CASIQPRDRAPGYTF
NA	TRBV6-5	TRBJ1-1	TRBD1	TGTGCCAGCACCGTGGGACAGGGGCTACCGGGGGCTTTCTTT	CASTVGQGLPGAFF
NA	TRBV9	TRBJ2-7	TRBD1	TGTGCCAGCAGCGTCCGGGACAGTACCTACGAGCAGTACTTC	CASSVRDSTYEQYF
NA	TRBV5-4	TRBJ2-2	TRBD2	TGTGCCAGCAGCGTGACTAGCGGGAGGCCCGGGGAGCTGTTTTTT	CASSVTSGRPGELFF
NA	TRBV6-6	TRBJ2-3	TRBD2	TGTGCCAGCAGCGGACTAGCGGCCCGGGGTACGCAGTATTTT	CASSGLAARGTQYF
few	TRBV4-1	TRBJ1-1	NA	TGCGCCAGCAGCCAAGGGCAGGGAACTGAAGCTTTCTTT	CASSQGQGTEAFF
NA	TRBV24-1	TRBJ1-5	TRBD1	TGTGCCACCTGGACAGGGCGGGTCAATCAGCCCCAGCATTTT	CATWTGRVNQPQHF
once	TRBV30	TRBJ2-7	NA	TGTGCCTGGAGTGTACGGGGTAGCGAATCCTACGAGCAGTACTTC	CAWSVRGSESYEQYF
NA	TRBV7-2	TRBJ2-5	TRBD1	TGTGCCAGCAGCCGGGGACAGCACCAAGAGACCCAGTACTTC	CASSRGQHQETQYF
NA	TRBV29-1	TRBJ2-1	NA	TGCAGCGTTTTAGACCAAAAGGGACTGTTCTTC	CSVLDQKGLFF
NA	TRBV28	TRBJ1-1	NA	TGTGCCAGCAGGGGACACCCAAGGGCTTTCTTT	CASRGHPRAFF
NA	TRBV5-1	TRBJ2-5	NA	TGCGCCAGCAGCTTGGCCGGTGGAAGCGGGTCGTACCAAGAGACCCAGTACTTC	CASSLAGGSGSYQETQYF
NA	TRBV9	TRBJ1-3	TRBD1	TGTGCCAGCAGCGTAGCCCGGGACAGGGGGCTTACTGGAAACACCATATATTTT	CASSVARDRGLTGNTIYF
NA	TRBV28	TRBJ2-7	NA	TGTGCCAGCAGTTTATTTCGGGGTCCCTCCTACGAGCAGTACTTC	CASSLFRGPSYEQYF
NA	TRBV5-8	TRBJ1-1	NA	TGTGCCAGCAGCTTGAAAGGGGTCCCATATGGGACTGAAGCTTTCTTT	CASSLKGVPYGTEAFF
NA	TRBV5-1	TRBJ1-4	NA	TGCGCCAGCAGCTTAGGAGGGACTAATGAAAAACTGTTTTTT	CASSLGGTNEKLFF
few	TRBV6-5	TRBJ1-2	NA	TGTGCCAGCAGTTTAACAGGAAGAATTAACTATGGCTACACCTTC	CASSLTGRINYGYTF
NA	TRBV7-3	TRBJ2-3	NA	TGTGCCAGCAGCTTAGACGGGGATACGCAGTATTTT	CASSLDGDTQYF
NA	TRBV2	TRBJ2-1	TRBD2	TGTGCCAGCAGGGGAAACCTAGCGGGGGGCAGCTACAATGAGCAGTTCTTC	CASRGNLAGGSYNEQFF
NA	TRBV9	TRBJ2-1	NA	TGTGCCAGCAGCGTCGGTCTAGTAAATGAGCAGTTCTTC	CASSVGLVNEQFF
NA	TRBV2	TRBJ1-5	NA	TGTGCCAGCAGAGATCACAGGGTTAGCAATCAGCCCCAGCATTTT	CASRDHRVSNQPQHF
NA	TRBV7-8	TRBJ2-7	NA	TGTGCCAGCAGCTTAAGAAGCGGGACAGGAGATTACGAGCAGTACTTC	CASSLRSGTGDYEQYF
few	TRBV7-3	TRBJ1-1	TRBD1	TGTGCCAGCAGCCTACGACAGGGGCTGAACACTGAAGCTTTCTTT	CASSLRQGLNTEAFF
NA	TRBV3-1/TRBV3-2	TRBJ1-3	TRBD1	TGTGCCAGCAGCCAAGACAATTTCCTTCCGGGACAGCAACTAACAAACACCATATATTTT	CASSQDNFLPGQQLTNTIYF
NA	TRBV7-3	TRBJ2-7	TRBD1	TGTGCCAGCAGCTCCCAGGGGGCCGGATACGAGCAGTACTTC	CASSSQGAGYEQYF
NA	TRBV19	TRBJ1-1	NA	TGTGCCAGTATTACCCAGGGGCGATACGCTGAAGCTTTCTTT	CASITQGRYAEAFF
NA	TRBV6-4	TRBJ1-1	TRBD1	TGTGCCAGCAGGGGACAGGAGAACACTGAAGCTTTCTTT	CASRGQENTEAFF
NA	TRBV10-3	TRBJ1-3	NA	TGTGCCATCAAGACTTACTCTGGAAACACCATATATTTT	CAIKTYSGNTIYF
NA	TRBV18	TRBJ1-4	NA	TGTGCCAGCTCACCACCTGTGGGGCCAAGCCACGAAAAACTGTTTTTT	CASSPPVGPSHEKLFF
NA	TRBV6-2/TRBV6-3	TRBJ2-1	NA	TGTGCCAGCAGTTACTCGAGAGGGGGGGCGTACAATGAGCAGTTCTTC	CASSYSRGGAYNEQFF
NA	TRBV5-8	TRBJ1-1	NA	TGTGCCAGCAGCCGAGCTGCTGGGACCTCGGGGGAGACTGAAGCTTTCTTT	CASSRAAGTSGETEAFF
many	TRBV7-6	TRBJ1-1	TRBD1	TGTGCCAGCAGCCTTGGGACAGGGTTGTACGACACTGAAGCTTTCTTT	CASSLGTGLYDTEAFF
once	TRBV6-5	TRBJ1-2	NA	TGTGCCAGCAGAGACCCGTACGGGGAAGGCTACACCTTC	CASRDPYGEGYTF
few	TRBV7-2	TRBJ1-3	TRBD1	TGTGCCAGCAGCTCGCACGGACAGGGGATGGTAACCATATATTTT	CASSSHGQGMVTIYF
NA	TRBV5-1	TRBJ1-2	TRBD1	TGCGCCAGCAGCTTTGTAGGGGGACAGGCAGGCTCTGGCTACACCTTC	CASSFVGGQAGSGYTF
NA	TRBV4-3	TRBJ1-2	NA	TGCGCCAGCAGCCAAGAAAGGGGATTGGTCTATGGCTACACCTTC	CASSQERGLVYGYTF
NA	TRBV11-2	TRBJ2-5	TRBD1	TGTGCCAGCAGCTTCAGGGGGATGGAGACCCAGTACTTC	CASSFRGMETQYF
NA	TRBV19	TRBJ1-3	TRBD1	TGTGCCAGTAGTGCCTCAGGGGGAATATCGGGAAACACCATATATTTT	CASSASGGISGNTIYF
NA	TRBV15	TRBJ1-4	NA	TGTGCCACTCAATACTTAAAAAGTAATAATGAAAAACTGTTTTTT	CATQYLKSNNEKLFF
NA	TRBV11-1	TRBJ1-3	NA	TGTGCCAGCAGCTTATGGGAACAGGCTGGAAACACCATATATTTT	CASSLWEQAGNTIYF
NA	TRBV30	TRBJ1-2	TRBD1	TGTGCCTGGGAGGACAGGAACTATGGCTACACCTTC	CAWEDRNYGYTF